One and the same sample provided the 19 T cell receptor beta chains below, sequenced in a study of blood T cells in healthy people across ages. Combining a sample-barcoded 5' primer with a J-beta primer mix, a second PCR ran for roughly 6 to 12 cycles. One entry per CDR3 protein results from TCRdb running MiXCR on the 5' RACE reads. The data contain about 730,000 distinct CDR3 sequences, roughly 41% of them singletons. Source material: blood. Source of these receptors: a woman aged 60-75 years in good health.

The chain combines TRBV7-2 with TRBJ2-5; 8 bases fit TRBD2. The CDR3 has 15 residues. CDR1 is SGHTA and CDR2 is FQGNSA in the germline V gene. V was pared by 1 base and J by 11 bases, with 12 bases of the junction left unmatched. CDR3 loop: CASSLDRGGGVEQYF. The CDR3 region has the DNA TGTGCCAGCAGCTTAGACCGGGGGGGCGGAGTTGAGCAGTACTTC.

This clonotype was seen ten or more times. The chain is built from TRBV20-1 and TRBJ2-1; D is perhaps TRBD1 or TRBD2 (6 bases each). This CDR3 spans 16 amino acids. Germline lookup yields CDR1 DFQATT and CDR2 SNEGSKA (reference sequence). With 2 bases removed from V and 4 bases from J, the gap between germline ends came to 18 bases. CDR3 residues: CSARPEEQGGYNEQFF. CDR3 DNA: TGCAGTGCTAGACCTGAGGAACAAGGGGGGTACAATGAGCAGTTCTTC.

This clonotype was observed a few times. V and J are TRBV4-2 and TRBJ1-4; D gene ambiguous. This CDR3 is built from 11 residues. The germline gives CDR1 LGHNA, CDR2 YNFKEQ. Trimming removed 6 bases from V and 5 bases from J, with 4 bases in between. The CDR3 region is CASRLNEKLFF. Here the CDR3 DNA reads TGTGCCAGCAGACTAAATGAAAAACTGTTTTTT.

This chain connects TRBV2 to TRBJ2-1; 8 nucleotides match TRBD2. The CDR3 consists of 17 residues. In germline, CDR1 is SNHLY, CDR2 FYNNEI. The ends lost 7 bases at V and 0 bases at J; junction bases unmatched: 11. The CDR3 DNA sequence: TGTGCCAGCACTGGCCTAGAGCGGGAGTTCTCCTACAATGAGCAGTTCTTC. Translation: CASTGLEREFSYNEQFF.

The J gene is TRBJ1-5, the V gene TRBV10-3, with 8 positions matching TRBD1. In germline, CDR1 is ENHRY, CDR2 SYGVKD. The junction had 5 bases not matched to a gene; V was cut back by 6 bases and J by 4 bases. CDR3 length: 14 amino acids. The CDR3: CAISPGQVNQPQHF. The DNA of the CDR3 is TGTGCCATCAGCCCGGGACAGGTTAATCAGCCCCAGCATTTT.

The chain employs TRBV18 and TRBJ2-3; D might be TRBD1 or TRBD2, each matching 6 bases. Germline V lookup: CDR1 KGHSH, CDR2 LQKENI. Trimming shortened V by 3 bases and J by 7 bases, and 14 bases separated the two germline ends. This CDR3 is 14 amino acids long. The CDR3 is CASSPERGANTQYF. The CDR3 nucleotides read TGTGCCAGCTCACCGGAAAGGGGGGCAAATACGCAGTATTTT.

This clonotype was observed a handful of times. This rearrangement joins TRBV29-1 to TRBJ2-1; D possibly corresponds to TRBD1 (6 bases). With 3 bases removed from V and 8 bases from J, the gap between germline ends came to 20 bases. Germline values: CDR1 SQVTM, CDR2 ANQGSEA. The CDR3 has 15 residues. The CDR3 region is CSVDRRGPPRDEQFF. The CDR3 DNA is TGCAGCGTTGATCGCAGGGGACCACCTCGGGATGAGCAGTTCTTC.

The V gene is TRBV10-3, the J gene TRBJ2-1; D is unclear. Germline lookup yields CDR1 ENHRY and CDR2 SYGVKD. This CDR3 contains 17 residues. Trimming cost V 0 bases and J 3 bases, with 15 bases left between them. DNA of the CDR3: TGTGCCATCAGTGAGTCGTCCTCGGTTGCAGGCTACAATGAGCAGTTCTTC. Its protein is CAISESSSVAGYNEQFF.

This clonotype was counted a few times. V is TRBV4-3 and J is TRBJ2-3; possibly TRBD1 for D (5 bases). The CDR3 consists of 15 residues. The ends were cut back, 0 bases at V and 5 bases at J, with 12 bases in the middle. Looked up from germline, CDR1 is LGHNA and CDR2 is YSLEER. As DNA, the CDR3 is TGCGCCAGCAGCCAAGATGGGGCGCGAGTAGATACGCAGTATTTT. Translation: CASSQDGARVDTQYF.

This clonotype showed up just a few times. The V call is TRBV6-5, the J call TRBJ2-5, with TRBD1 as a possible D gene (5 bases). Germline-derived CDR1 and CDR2 are MNHEY and SVGAGI. The CDR3 extends over 15 amino acids. Trimming pared 0 bases from V and 0 bases from J, leaving 8 bases between. CDR3 protein: CASSYSPGYQETQYF. DNA for the CDR3: TGTGCCAGCAGTTACTCGCCAGGGTACCAAGAGACCCAGTACTTC.

A single count supports this clonotype. The chain is built from TRBV2 and TRBJ1-6, with a tentative D call TRBD1 (5 bases). Germline assignment: CDR1 SNHLY and CDR2 FYNNEI. Between the trimmed V and J ends, which lost 6 bases and 7 bases, there was a span of 16 bases. There are 15 residues in the CDR3. CDR3 coding DNA: TGTGCCAGCAGGAATATAGACAGTGGGAATTCACCCCTCCACTTT. It is translated as CASRNIDSGNSPLHF.

V usage is TRBV10-3 and J usage is TRBJ2-3; unclear D gene. CDR1 and CDR2 from the germline V gene are ENHRY and SYGVKD. This CDR3 is 14 amino acids long. The V gene lost 10 bases and the J gene lost 2 bases, with 16 bases spanning the gap. The CDR3, as DNA: TGTGCCACTCAACCGTACTTCCTCACAGATACGCAGTATTTT. Translated: CATQPYFLTDTQYF.

At least ten counts were recorded for this clonotype. This chain connects TRBV11-2 to TRBJ2-4, with D perhaps assigned TRBD1 or TRBD2 (5 bases each). The CDR3 runs to 15 residues. In germline, CDR1 is SGHAT, CDR2 FQNNGV. Trimming stripped 1 base from V and 8 bases from J, with 15 bases between. The CDR3, as DNA: TGTGCCAGCAGCTTAGGTTCCAGGGACCAAGACATTCAGTACTTC. Encoded protein: CASSLGSRDQDIQYF.

This chain connects TRBV18 to TRBJ1-1, with 7 positions matching TRBD1. Per germline, CDR1 KGHSH and CDR2 LQKENI. The length of the CDR3 is 16 residues. Unmatched junction bases numbered 8, after V lost 3 bases and J lost 1 base. The CDR3 coding sequence is TGTGCCAGCTCACCTAACCCCGGGACAGCGAACACTGAAGCTTTCTTT. It translates to CASSPNPGTANTEAFF.

This clonotype turned up a few times. The V and J genes are TRBV20-1 and TRBJ2-5; 9 bases align to TRBD2. Germline trimming cut 5 bases from V and 5 bases from J; bases unmatched to any gene: 3. Germline V gene data show CDR1 as DFQATT and CDR2 as SNEGSKA (reference sequence). The CDR3 covers 12 residues. The CDR3 sequence is CSAAGTSETQYF. The CDR3 DNA follows: TGCAGTGCTGCCGGGACTAGCGAGACCCAGTACTTC.

The V and J genes are TRBV20-1 and TRBJ1-5; D unclear. The CDR3 is made up of 15 amino acids. The germline gives CDR1 DFQATT, CDR2 SNEGSKA (reference sequence). Between the trimmed V and J ends, which lost 0 bases and 0 bases, there was a span of 9 bases. CDR3 in amino acids: CSARDELNSNQPQHF. Here the CDR3 DNA reads TGCAGTGCTAGAGATGAGCTGAATAGCAATCAGCCCCAGCATTTT.

V and J are TRBV25-1 and TRBJ2-4; the match to TRBD1 covers 8 bases. Germline V lookup: CDR1 MGHDK, CDR2 SYGVNS. This CDR3 region has 15 residues. Trimming cost V 0 bases and J 6 bases; bases outside gene matches: 4. This CDR3 reads CASSEYQGARNIQYF. In DNA form, the CDR3 reads TGTGCCAGCAGTGAATATCAGGGGGCAAGAAACATTCAGTACTTC.

This clonotype was recorded at least ten times. The rearrangement joins TRBV29-1 to TRBJ2-7, with TRBD1 identical over 7 bases. The CDR3 is made up of 13 amino acids. V lost 6 bases, J lost 2 bases, and 7 bases stayed unmatched. Germline loops: CDR1 SQVTM, CDR2 ANQGSEA. CDR3 nucleotide sequence: TGCAGCGTGATACAGGGGAACACCTACGAGCAGTACTTC. The encoded protein is CSVIQGNTYEQYF.

V gene TRBV6-5 combines with J gene TRBJ2-7; perhaps TRBD1 as D (5 bases). The J call may be incorrect, as the DNA end agrees better with TRBJ2-5. The germline CDR1 and CDR2 sequences are MNHEY and SVGAGI. This CDR3 contains 17 residues. The CDR3 loop reads CASSYSVWTRSRETQYF. The CDR3 coding sequence is TGTGCCAGCAGTTACTCCGTCTGGACACGCAGTCGGGAGACCCAGTACTTC.